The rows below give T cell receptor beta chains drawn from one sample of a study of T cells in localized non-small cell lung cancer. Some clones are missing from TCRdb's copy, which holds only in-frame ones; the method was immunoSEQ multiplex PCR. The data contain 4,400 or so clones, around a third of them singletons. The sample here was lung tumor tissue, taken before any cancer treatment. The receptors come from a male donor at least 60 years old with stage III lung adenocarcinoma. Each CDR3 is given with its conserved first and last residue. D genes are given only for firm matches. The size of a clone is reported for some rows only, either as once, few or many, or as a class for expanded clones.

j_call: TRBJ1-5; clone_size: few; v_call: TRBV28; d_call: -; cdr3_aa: CASSLFPQPQHF; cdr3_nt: TGTGCCAGCAGTTTATTCCCTCAGCCCCAGCATTTT
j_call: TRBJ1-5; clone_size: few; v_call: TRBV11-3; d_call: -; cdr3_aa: CASSLWQGKNQPQHF; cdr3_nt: TGTGCCAGCAGCTTATGGCAGGGAAAGAATCAGCCCCAGCATTTT
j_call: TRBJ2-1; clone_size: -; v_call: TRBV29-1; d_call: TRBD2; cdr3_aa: CSVLLAGGLTDEQFF; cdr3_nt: TGCAGCGTGCTACTAGCGGGAGGGCTGACCGATGAGCAGTTCTTC
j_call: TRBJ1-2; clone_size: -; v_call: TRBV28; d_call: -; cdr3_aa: CALKGGAFGYTF; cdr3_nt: TGTGCCCTCAAAGGGGGGGCGTTTGGCTACACCTTC
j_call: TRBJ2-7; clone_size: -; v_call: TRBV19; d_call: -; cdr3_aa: CASTSRGAGSYEQYF; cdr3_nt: TGTGCCAGTACCTCTCGGGGGGCCGGATCGTACGAGCAGTACTTC
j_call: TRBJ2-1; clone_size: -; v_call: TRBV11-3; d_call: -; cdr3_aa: CASSLRGDGHDEQFF; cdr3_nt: TGTGCCAGCAGCTTAAGAGGGGACGGCCATGATGAGCAGTTCTTC
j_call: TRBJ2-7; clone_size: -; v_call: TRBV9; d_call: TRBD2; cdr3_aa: CASSEGGPRYEQYF; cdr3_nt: TGTGCCAGTTCCGAGGGAGGGCCACGTTACGAGCAGTACTTC
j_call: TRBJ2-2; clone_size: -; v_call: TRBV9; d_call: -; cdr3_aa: CASSRLEGTGELFF; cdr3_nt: TGTGCCAGCAGCCGACTGGAGGGCACCGGGGAGCTGTTTTTT
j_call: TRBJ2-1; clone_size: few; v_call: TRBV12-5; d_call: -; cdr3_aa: CASALAGEQFF; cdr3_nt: TGTGCTAGTGCCTTGGCGGGTGAGCAGTTCTTC
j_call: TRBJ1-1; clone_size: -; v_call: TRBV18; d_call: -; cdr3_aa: CASSPPTLRGNTEAFF; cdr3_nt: TGTGCCAGCTCACCACCTACACTCAGAGGGAACACTGAAGCTTTCTTT
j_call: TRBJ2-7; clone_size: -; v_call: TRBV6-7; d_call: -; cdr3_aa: CASKDSYEQYF; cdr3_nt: TGTGCCAGCAAGGACTCGTACGAGCAGTACTTC
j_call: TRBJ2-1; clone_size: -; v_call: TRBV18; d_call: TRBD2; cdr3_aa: CASSPTGNSGRGEQFF; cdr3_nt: TGTGCCAGCTCACCGACCGGTAATAGCGGGAGGGGCGAGCAGTTCTTC
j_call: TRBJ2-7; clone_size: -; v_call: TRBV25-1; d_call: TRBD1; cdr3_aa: CASSPTHHGTGSYEQYF; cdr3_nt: TGTGCCAGCAGTCCTACACACCACGGGACAGGCTCCTACGAGCAGTACTTC
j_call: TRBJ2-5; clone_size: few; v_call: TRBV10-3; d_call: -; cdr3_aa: CAISLQGTGETQYF; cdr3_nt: TGTGCCATCAGTTTACAGGGGACTGGGGAGACCCAGTACTTC
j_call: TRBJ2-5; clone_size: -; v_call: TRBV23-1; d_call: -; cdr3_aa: CASSQTQGRETQYF; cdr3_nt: TGCGCCAGCAGTCAAACCCAGGGACGAGAGACCCAGTACTTC
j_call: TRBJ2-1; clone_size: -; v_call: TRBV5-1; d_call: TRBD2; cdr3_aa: CASSRKREGVYNEQFF; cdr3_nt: TGCGCCAGCAGCCGTAAGCGGGAGGGGGTCTACAATGAGCAGTTCTTC
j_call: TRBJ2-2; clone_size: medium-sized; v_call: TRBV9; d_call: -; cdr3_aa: CASSPTVNYNTGELFF; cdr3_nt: TGTGCCAGCAGCCCGACAGTCAACTATAACACCGGGGAGCTGTTTTTT
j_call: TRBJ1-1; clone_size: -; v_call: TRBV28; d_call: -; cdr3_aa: CASSGGAGSAEAFF; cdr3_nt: TGTGCCAGCAGTGGAGGGGCCGGCTCAGCTGAAGCTTTCTTT
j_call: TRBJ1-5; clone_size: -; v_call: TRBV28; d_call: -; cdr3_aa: CASRPSGVSNQPQHF; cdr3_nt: TGTGCCAGCAGGCCCTCCGGGGTTAGCAATCAGCCCCAGCATTTT
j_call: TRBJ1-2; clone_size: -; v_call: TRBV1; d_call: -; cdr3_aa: CASSPGRDYGYTF; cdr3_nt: TGCGCCAGCAGCCCGGGCAGGGACTATGGCTACACCTTC
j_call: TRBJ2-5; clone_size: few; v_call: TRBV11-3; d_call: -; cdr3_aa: CASSSRRFEQETQYF; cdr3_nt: TGTGCCAGCAGCTCAAGACGGTTCGAGCAAGAGACCCAGTACTTC
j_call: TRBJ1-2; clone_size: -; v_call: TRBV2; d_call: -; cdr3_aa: CASSFGLEGVGGYTF; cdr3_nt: TGTGCCAGCAGTTTTGGCCTTGAGGGGGTTGGTGGCTACACCTTC
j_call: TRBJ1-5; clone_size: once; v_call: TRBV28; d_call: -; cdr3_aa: CASSLRRTLGNQPQHF; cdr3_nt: TGTGCCAGCAGTTTAAGACGGACCCTTGGCAATCAGCCCCAGCATTTT
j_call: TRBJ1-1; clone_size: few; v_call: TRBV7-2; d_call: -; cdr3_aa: CASSIPGTPEAFF; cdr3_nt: TGTGCCAGCAGCATACCCGGGACACCCGAAGCTTTCTTT
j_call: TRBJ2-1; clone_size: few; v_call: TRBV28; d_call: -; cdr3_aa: CASIADGNYNEQFF; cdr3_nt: TGTGCCAGCATCGCGGACGGGAATTACAATGAGCAGTTCTTC
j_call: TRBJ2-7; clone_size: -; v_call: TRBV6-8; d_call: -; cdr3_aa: CASRGLRAGEQYF; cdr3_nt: TGTGCCAGCAGAGGCCTCAGGGCGGGGGAGCAGTACTTC
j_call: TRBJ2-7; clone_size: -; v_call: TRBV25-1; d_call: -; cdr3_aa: CASSERFVSGTEQYF; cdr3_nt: TGTGCCAGCAGTGAACGATTCGTAAGTGGGACCGAGCAGTACTTC
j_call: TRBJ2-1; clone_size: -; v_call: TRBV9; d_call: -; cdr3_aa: CASSVQDNEQFF; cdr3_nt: TGTGCCAGCAGCGTCCAAGACAATGAGCAGTTCTTC
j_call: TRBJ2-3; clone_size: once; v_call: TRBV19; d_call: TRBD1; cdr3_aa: CASSTAGTGGTDTQYF; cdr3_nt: TGTGCCAGTAGTACAGCCGGGACAGGGGGCACAGATACGCAGTATTTT
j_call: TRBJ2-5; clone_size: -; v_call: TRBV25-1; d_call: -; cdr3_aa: CASTPSAQRSQYF; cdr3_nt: TGTGCCAGCACCCCAAGCGCCCAAAGGAGCCAGTACTTC
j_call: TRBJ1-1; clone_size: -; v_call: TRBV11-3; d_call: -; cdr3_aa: CASSLVGGNTEAFF; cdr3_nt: TGTGCCAGCAGCTTAGTAGGGGGGAACACTGAAGCTTTCTTT
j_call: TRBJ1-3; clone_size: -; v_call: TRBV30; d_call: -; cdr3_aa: CAWRGGTSGNTIYF; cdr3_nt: TGTGCCTGGAGGGGAGGGACCTCTGGAAACACCATATATTTT
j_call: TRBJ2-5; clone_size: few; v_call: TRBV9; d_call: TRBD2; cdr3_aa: CASRGWTSGSETQYF; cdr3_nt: TGTGCCAGCAGGGGATGGACTAGCGGGAGTGAGACCCAGTACTTC
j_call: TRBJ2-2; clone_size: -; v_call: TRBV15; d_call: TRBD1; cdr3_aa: CATSRGQGANTGELFF; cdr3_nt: TGTGCCACCAGCCGGGGACAGGGGGCGAACACCGGGGAGCTGTTTTTT
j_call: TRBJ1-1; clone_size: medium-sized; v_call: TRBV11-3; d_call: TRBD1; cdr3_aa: CASSLWQGANTEAFF; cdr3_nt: TGTGCCAGCAGCTTGTGGCAGGGGGCTAACACTGAAGCTTTCTTT
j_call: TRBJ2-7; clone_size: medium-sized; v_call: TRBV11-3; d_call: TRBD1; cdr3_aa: CASSLGGTGTYEQYF; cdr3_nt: TGTGCCAGCAGCTTAGGAGGGACAGGGACCTACGAGCAGTACTTC
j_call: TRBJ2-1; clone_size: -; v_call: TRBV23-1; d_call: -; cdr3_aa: CASSLTTPSSYNEQFF; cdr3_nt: TGCGCCAGCAGCCTGACAACTCCAAGCTCCTACAATGAGCAGTTCTTC
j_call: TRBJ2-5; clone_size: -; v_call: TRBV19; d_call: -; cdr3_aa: CASSLNWGEETQYF; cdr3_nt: TGTGCCAGTAGCCTCAATTGGGGGGAAGAGACCCAGTACTTC